This T cell receptor beta chain was captured in a study of blood T cell repertoires in COVID-19. Across the study: There were acute and convalescent COVID-19 samples, and they came from the United States, Italy and Spain.

This clone was seen only a few times. Repertoires were generated with immunoSEQ multiplex PCR, while TCRdb's copy carries only in-frame clones and drops some. Here the sample spans around 94,000 clones, about 80% being singletons. The specimen sequenced was peripheral blood. The sequence came from a human donor in a cohort sampled during active COVID-19.

Written as DNA, the CDR3 is TGTGCCACCAGCACTAAAGGACAGGGTCCCCAAGGCTACACCTTC. As protein: CATSTKGQGPQGYTF. The V gene is TRBV15, the J gene TRBJ1-2, with 8 bases fitting TRBD1. The CDR3 has 15 amino acids. After removal of 4 bases from V and 8 bases from J, the junction contained 12 bases not matched to a gene. Germline CDR1 and CDR2: LNHNV and YYDKDF (reference sequence).